Shown below are 10 T cell receptor beta chains from a single sample sequenced in a study of T cells after yellow fever vaccination. TCRdb re-called the 5' RACE reads through MiXCR, storing one row per CDR3 protein. The sample has approximately 110,000 distinct CDR3 sequences; roughly 8.4% are singletons. Sequencing was performed on CD8+ T cells sorted from PBMCs, taken 45 days after the yellow fever booster vaccination. The receptors here all came from a man in his thirties or forties who received the YFV17D yellow fever vaccine.

This clonotype was recorded at least ten times. This chain joins TRBV5-5 and TRBJ2-5; 7 nucleotides line up with TRBD2. This CDR3 comprises 18 residues. J gave up 1 base and V 1 base, and 13 bases lay outside the gene matches. CDR1 SGHKS and CDR2 YYEKEE come from the germline V gene (reference sequence). CDR3 DNA: TGTGCCAGCAGCTTGACGTGGACTAGGGGAGAGGGCCAAGAGACCCAGTACTTC. Protein product: CASSLTWTRGEGQETQYF.

Turning to this clonotype: This may be a read error, as it is one base from a much larger clone. J is TRBJ2-7 and V is TRBV6-1; perhaps TRBD2 as D (6 bases). In germline, CDR1 is MNHNS, CDR2 SASEGT. There are 15 residues in the CDR3. The V gene lost 4 bases and the J gene lost 3 bases, with 16 bases spanning the gap. The CDR3 DNA reads TGTGCCAGCAGTGTGGAGGGGTCGTCGTACTACGAGCAGTACTTC. Translated, it gives CASSVEGSSYYEQYF.

This clonotype was counted many times. This chain uses TRBV7-8 with TRBJ2-2, with no clear D. The CDR3 is 12 residues long. The germline CDR1 and CDR2 sequences are SGHVS and FQNEAQ. V gave up 4 bases and J gave up 7 bases, with 7 bases separating them. The CDR3 DNA reads TGTGCCAGCAGCTCCGGCAGCGGGGAGCTGTTTTTT. This gives the protein CASSSGSGELFF.

This clonotype was counted a few times. The chain joins TRBV6-1 to TRBJ2-3, with TRBD2 matching over 11 bases. CDR1 and CDR2 from the germline V gene are MNHNS and SASEGT. The CDR3 runs to 17 residues. V trimming: 6 bases; J trimming: 5 bases; junction bases outside the gene matches: 13. CDR3 in amino acids: CASSGISGRGPLDTQYF. The DNA of the CDR3 is TGTGCCAGCAGCGGGATTAGCGGGAGGGGACCTCTAGATACGCAGTATTTT.

This clonotype was recorded at least ten times. Here the CDR3 reads CASSPRWNEQFF. CDR3 sequence (DNA): TGTGCCAGCAGTCCCCGGTGGAATGAGCAGTTCTTC. The chain is built from TRBV27 and TRBJ2-1, with D uncertain. Trimming left V 5 bases short and J 7 bases short, with 9 bases between. The CDR3 is 12 amino acids. Germline assignment: CDR1 MNHEY and CDR2 SMNVEV (reference sequence).

In its sample, this clonotype was seen many times. The chain recombines TRBV12-3 or TRBV12-4 with TRBJ2-7; tentatively, D is TRBD2 (6 bases). The germline V and J ends were trimmed by 5 bases and 2 bases, with 13 bases remaining between them. The CDR3 runs 14 residues. DNA for the CDR3: TGTGCCAGCAGTCCGGAGGGGCCAGCCTACGAGCAGTACTTC. It yields the protein CASSPEGPAYEQYF.

In this sample, this clonotype turned up many times. The rearrangement uses TRBV20-1 and TRBJ2-3; the D is unclear. The CDR3 contains 13 residues. Between the trimmed V and J ends, which lost 4 bases and 3 bases, there was a span of 11 bases. The germline V gene encodes CDR1 DFQATT and CDR2 SNEGSKA (reference sequence). CDR3 in DNA: TGCAGTGCTAACGACCAAGAAACAGATACGCAGTATTTT. Residues: CSANDQETDTQYF.

This clonotype was detected many times. The chain recombines TRBV9 with TRBJ2-1; 9 bases are a match to TRBD2. The CDR3 totals 16 residues. Losses at the gene ends were 4 bases for V and 4 bases for J; bases not matched to a gene: 9. Germline loops: CDR1 SGDLS, CDR2 YYNGEE. In DNA form, the CDR3 reads TGTGCCAGCAGCTCCAGACTAGCGGATGAATACAATGAGCAGTTCTTC. It is translated as CASSSRLADEYNEQFF.

On this clonotype itself: A much more abundant neighbour one base away suggests this may be a read error. V and J are TRBV2 and TRBJ2-1, with a weak D call TRBD2 (6 bases). In germline, CDR1 is SNHLY, CDR2 FYNNEI. The CDR3 consists of 15 residues. CDR3 protein: CASSDSGPDYNGQFF. The CDR3 DNA follows: TGTGCCAGCAGTGATTCCGGCCCGGACTACAATGGGCAGTTCTTC.

Of note for this clonotype: A read error may produce the germline difference seen at one junction end. For the CDR3, the DNA is TGTGTCAGCAGTCTAGCCTACGAGCAGTACTTC. This sequence encodes CVSSLAYEQYF. The chain uses TRBV12-3 or TRBV12-4 and TRBJ2-7; D gene uncertain. The CDR3 spans 11 residues.